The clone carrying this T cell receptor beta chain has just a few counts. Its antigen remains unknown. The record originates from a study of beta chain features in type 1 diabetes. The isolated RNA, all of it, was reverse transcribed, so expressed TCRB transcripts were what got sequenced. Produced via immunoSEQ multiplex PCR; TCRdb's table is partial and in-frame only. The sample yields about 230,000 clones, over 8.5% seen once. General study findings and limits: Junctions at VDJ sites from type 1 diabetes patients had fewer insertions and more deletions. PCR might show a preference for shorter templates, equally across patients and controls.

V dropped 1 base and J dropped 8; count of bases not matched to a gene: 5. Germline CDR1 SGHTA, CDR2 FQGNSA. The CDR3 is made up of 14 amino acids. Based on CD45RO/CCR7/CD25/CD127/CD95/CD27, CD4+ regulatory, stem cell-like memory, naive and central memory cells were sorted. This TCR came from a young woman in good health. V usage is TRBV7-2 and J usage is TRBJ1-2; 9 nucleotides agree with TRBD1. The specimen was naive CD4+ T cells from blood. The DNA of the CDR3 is TGTGCCAGCAGCTTAGACAGGGGGCAGGAAGGCTACACCTTC. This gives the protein CASSLDRGQEGYTF. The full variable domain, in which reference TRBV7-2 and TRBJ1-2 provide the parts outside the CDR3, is GAGVSQSPSNKVTEKGKDVELRCDPISGHTALYWYRQSLGQGLEFLIYFQGNSAPDKSGLPSDRFSAERTGGSVSTLTIQRTQQEDSAVYLCASSLDRGQEGYTFGSGTRLTVV.